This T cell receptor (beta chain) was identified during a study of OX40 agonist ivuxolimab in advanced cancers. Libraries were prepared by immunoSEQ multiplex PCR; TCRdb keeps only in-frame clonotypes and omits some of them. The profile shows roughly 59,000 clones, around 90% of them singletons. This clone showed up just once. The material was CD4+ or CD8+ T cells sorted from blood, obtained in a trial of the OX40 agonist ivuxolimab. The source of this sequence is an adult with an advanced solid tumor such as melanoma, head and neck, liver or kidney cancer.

As DNA, the CDR3 is TGTGCCAGCAGCGCGGTAGCGGGATCCTACAATGAGCAGTTCTTC. Translating gives CASSAVAGSYNEQFF. This chain connects TRBV9 to TRBJ2-1, with 8 bases that match TRBD2. The germline gives CDR1 SGDLS, CDR2 YYNGEE. There are 15 residues in the CDR3. The V segment lost 3 bases and the J segment 1 base; nucleotides outside the gene matches: 3.